Each of the 10 T cell receptor beta chains below was sequenced from the same sample in a study of T-cell reconstitution after alpha-beta-depleted transplantation in children. Unique molecular identifiers were used to barcode this TCRbeta library. TCRdb reprocessed the PCR reads with MiXCR, giving one entry per CDR3 protein. Among about 160,000 distinct CDR3 sequences, 11% were seen once, and the ten largest hold around 14%. Material: PBMCs, obtained before TCRalphabeta/CD19-depleted stem cell transplant. These receptor sequences come from a boy aged 2 to 10 with acute myeloid leukemia, due to receive a stem cell transplant.

This clonotype has at least ten counts. The V gene is TRBV10-3, the J gene TRBJ1-2; perhaps TRBD1 as D (5 bases). CDR1 is ENHRY, CDR2 SYGVKD, per germline. V lost 7 bases and J lost 6, with 24 bases in between. This CDR3 is built from 16 residues. CDR3 bases: TGTGCCATCACCGCCTGGAAGGGGCAGACGAGGGATGGCTACACCTTC. Its translation: CAITAWKGQTRDGYTF.

In its sample, this clonotype was seen many times. CDR3 protein: CASSQGTSGSRRGEQYF. DNA for the CDR3: TGCGCCAGCAGCCAAGGGACTAGCGGGAGTCGGAGAGGCGAGCAGTACTTC. The genes are TRBV5-1 and TRBJ2-7; 14 bases line up with TRBD2. This CDR3 has 17 residues. Germline V lookup: CDR1 SGHRS, CDR2 YFSETQ. V lost 4 bases and J lost 6; bases outside the gene matches: 12.

This clonotype was found many times. The genes are TRBV3-1 and TRBJ1-1; D may be TRBD1 (6 bases). V dropped 4 bases and J dropped 4 bases, with 13 bases sitting between them. Germline values: CDR1 LGHDT, CDR2 YNNKEL (reference sequence). The length of the CDR3 is 14 residues. CDR3 sequence (DNA): TGTGCCAGCAGCCGAACCCAGGGGCTCACTGAAGCTTTCTTT. This gives the protein CASSRTQGLTEAFF. The whole variable domain, remainder taken from reference TRBV3-1 and TRBJ1-1, is DTAVSQTPKYLVTQMGNDKSIKCEQNLGHDTMYWYKQDSKKFLKIMFSYNNKELIINETVPNRFSPKSPDKAHLNLHINSLELGDSAVYFCASSRTQGLTEAFFGQGTRLTVV.

The rearrangement uses TRBV7-6 and TRBJ2-5; D is unresolved. This CDR3 is 13 amino acids long. Trimming cost V 5 bases and J 5 bases, with 12 bases left between them. Germline-derived CDR1 and CDR2 are SGHVS and FNYEAQ. In DNA, the CDR3 is TGTGCCAGCAGCCTATCCCCCCTCGAGACCCAGTACTTC. Amino acid sequence: CASSLSPLETQYF. The whole variable domain, filled in from reference TRBV7-6 and TRBJ2-5, reads GAGVSQSPRYKVTKRGQDVALRCDPISGHVSLYWYRQALGQGPEFLTYFNYEAQQDKSGLPNDRFSAERPEGSISTLTIQRTEQRDSAMYRCASSLSPLETQYFGPGTRLLVL.

This clonotype was seen ten or more times. J is TRBJ1-2 and V is TRBV7-2; D perhaps matches TRBD1 (5 bases). V was clipped by 1 base and J by 1 base, with 10 bases between them. Looked up from germline, CDR1 is SGHTA and CDR2 is FQGNSA. The CDR3 runs to 15 residues. The CDR3 spells CASSLGGTINYGYTF. CDR3 sequence (DNA): TGTGCCAGCAGCTTAGGCGGGACGATTAACTATGGCTACACCTTC.

This clonotype came up many times. The chain employs TRBV6-5 and TRBJ2-3; 10 nucleotides align to TRBD2. This CDR3 spans 15 amino acids. Germline lookup yields CDR1 MNHEY and CDR2 SVGAGI. After removal of 0 bases from V and 4 bases from J, the junction contained 1 base not matched to a gene. The DNA for the CDR3 is TGTGCCAGCAGTTACTCAGCGGGGGGGCCAGATACGCAGTATTTT. Its translation is CASSYSAGGPDTQYF.

This clonotype occurred many times. J is TRBJ1-1 and V is TRBV5-1; 9 nucleotides line up with TRBD1. V was clipped by 4 bases and J by 3 bases; unmatched bases: 4. This CDR3 has 14 amino acids. Looked up from germline, CDR1 is SGHRS and CDR2 is YFSETQ. CDR3 amino acids: CASSLRTGDTEAFF. CDR3 sequence (DNA): TGCGCCAGCAGCCTGCGGACAGGGGACACTGAAGCTTTCTTT.

This clonotype occurred many times. The chain uses TRBV5-8 and TRBJ2-1, with 8 positions matching TRBD1. The CDR3 extends over 14 amino acids. From germline, CDR1 is SGHTS and CDR2 YDEGEE. The trim removed 8 bases at V and 7 bases at J, leaving 11 bases unmatched. CDR3 sequence (DNA): TGTGCCAGAGGTCGGTGGACAGGGAAGAATGAGCAGTTCTTC. This gives the protein CARGRWTGKNEQFF.

This clonotype was recorded at least ten times. The V gene is TRBV27, the J gene TRBJ1-2; 8 bases are a match to TRBD1. In germline, CDR1 is MNHEY, CDR2 SMNVEV (reference sequence). V trimming: 7 bases; J trimming: 4 bases; junction bases outside the gene matches: 11. CDR3 length: 15 amino acids. CDR3 in amino acids: CASTITGGNGYGYTF. The CDR3 coding sequence is TGTGCCAGCACCATAACAGGGGGAAACGGCTATGGCTACACCTTC.

This clonotype was observed many times. J is TRBJ2-1 and V is TRBV20-1; D may match TRBD1 or TRBD2 (5 bases each). Trimming removed 4 bases at V and 0 bases at J, with 13 bases between. Germline lookup yields CDR1 DFQATT and CDR2 SNEGSKA (reference sequence). CDR3 length: 15 residues. In nucleotides, the CDR3 is TGCAGTGCTATTAACCCCGGGACCTCCTACAATGAGCAGTTCTTC. Amino acid sequence: CSAINPGTSYNEQFF.